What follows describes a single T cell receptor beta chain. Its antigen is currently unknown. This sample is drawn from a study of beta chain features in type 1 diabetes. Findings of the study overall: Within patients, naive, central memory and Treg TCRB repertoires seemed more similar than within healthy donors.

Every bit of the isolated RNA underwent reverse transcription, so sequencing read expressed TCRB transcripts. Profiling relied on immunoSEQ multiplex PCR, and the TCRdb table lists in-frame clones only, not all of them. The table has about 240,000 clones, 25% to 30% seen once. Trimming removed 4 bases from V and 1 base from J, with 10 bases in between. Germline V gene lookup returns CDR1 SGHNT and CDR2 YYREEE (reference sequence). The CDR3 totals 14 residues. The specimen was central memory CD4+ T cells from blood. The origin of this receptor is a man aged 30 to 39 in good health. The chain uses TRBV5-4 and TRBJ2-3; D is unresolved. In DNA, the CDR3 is TGTGCCAGCAGCGAGAACGCGGGCACAGATACGCAGTATTTT. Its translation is CASSENAGTDTQYF.